This T cell receptor (beta chain) was captured in a study of T cells after posttransplantation cyclophosphamide. About this clone: Its matching antigen is unknown.

The study, taken as a whole, reports: TRB overlap between skin or GI tissue T cells and blood was limited. Donor-recipient repertoire similarity was low at 1-2 months, rising over year one.

There are 16 residues in the CDR3. Germline V gene data show CDR1 as KGHSH and CDR2 as LQKENI. V trimming: 3 bases; J trimming: 1 base; junction bases outside the gene matches: 6. Profiled with immunoSEQ multiplex PCR; TCRdb holds only in-frame clones, not every one. The sample lists around 18,000 clones; 75% to 90% were seen once. Sequencing used memory CD4+ T cells sorted from blood. This sequence originates from a man aged 25-40 years in good health and a related stem cell transplant donor. The rearrangement links TRBV18 to TRBJ2-1; 7 bases agree with TRBD2. CDR3 sequence: CASSPGTTPSYNEQFF. As DNA, the CDR3 is TGTGCCAGCTCACCCGGGACTACTCCATCCTACAATGAGCAGTTCTTC.